These T cell receptor beta chains were read from a single sample in a study of Ad26.COV2.S vaccination and SARS-CoV-2 variants. This table comes from immunoSEQ multiplex PCR, and its TCRdb copy is limited to in-frame clones, with some not included. The sample holds roughly 700,000 clones, about 89% seen once. This sample comprised peripheral blood, obtained in a trial of Ad26.COV2.S vaccine versus placebo. The source is a person between 18 and 60 years old who received the Ad26.COV2.S COVID-19 vaccine or a placebo. Both conserved end residues are part of each CDR3. The order of the fields is clone size, V gene, CDR3 protein. The size of a clone is reported for some rows only, either as once, few or many, or as a class for expanded clones.

>.|TRBV7-8
CASSSMTASYEQYF
>.|TRBV5-1
CASSGLADYTDTQYF
>few|TRBV7-2
CASSSAGTGLYEQYF
>.|TRBV7-2
CASSVRQGVGQETQYF
>.|TRBV6-6
CASSSGYANEQFF
>few|TRBV5-1
CASSLGQGAGETQYF
>.|TRBV7-8
CASSLAEATARFF
>.|TRBV5-6
CASSIIQGLAFF
>once|TRBV11-2
CASSQAAFSDTQYF
>.|TRBV2
CASNFQGSANTEAFF
>.|TRBV4-2
CASSPDQGKGVPEAFF
>.|TRBV29-1
CSVDNREETQYF
>.|TRBV24-1
CATSWSTDTQYF
>.|TRBV5-1
CASSFGLAGELFF
>.|TRBV20-1
CSANDRGNEQFF
>.|TRBV3-1/TRBV3-2
CASSQGPVGNTGELFF
>once|TRBV6-5
CASSYSIGGGVWEQYF
>once|TRBV5-6
CASSLFGGRDVPYEQYF
>.|TRBV6-4
CASSPTGTGPQHF
>.|TRBV5-1
CASSLLGARMNTEAFF
>.|TRBV3-1/TRBV3-2
CASSYGQGDGETQYF
>.|TRBV2
CASTSQGESYGYTF
>.|TRBV12-3/TRBV12-4
CASSPLPLTPLHF
>.|TRBV30
CAWSPQGDYGYTF
>.|TRBV7-2
CASSLDGTSGIYEQYF
>.|TRBV19
CASIARGSNYGYTF
>once|TRBV3-1/TRBV3-2
CASSQGGTGIYEQYF
>.|TRBV3-1/TRBV3-2
CASSHSPDRTHEQYF
>.|TRBV20-1
CSASGRPGENTGELFF
>.|TRBV13
CASSPPGGLGGTDTQYF
>.|TRBV9
CASSVGAGGNQETQYF
>.|TRBV5-1
CASSLAGGANYEQYF
>.|TRBV29-1
CSSPQGNEQFF
>.|TRBV12-3/TRBV12-4
CASSPTSTDTQYF
>.|TRBV19
CASSEDGTDTQYF
>.|TRBV18
CASSPSGGIDTQYF
>.|TRBV16
CASSPRGSQYTDTQYF
>.|TRBV4-2
CASSQDGGRTGANVLTF
>.|TRBV5-4
CASSPHNEKLFF
>once|TRBV27
CASSFQYSEQYF
>.|TRBV5-6
CASSVGTGGGTDTQYF